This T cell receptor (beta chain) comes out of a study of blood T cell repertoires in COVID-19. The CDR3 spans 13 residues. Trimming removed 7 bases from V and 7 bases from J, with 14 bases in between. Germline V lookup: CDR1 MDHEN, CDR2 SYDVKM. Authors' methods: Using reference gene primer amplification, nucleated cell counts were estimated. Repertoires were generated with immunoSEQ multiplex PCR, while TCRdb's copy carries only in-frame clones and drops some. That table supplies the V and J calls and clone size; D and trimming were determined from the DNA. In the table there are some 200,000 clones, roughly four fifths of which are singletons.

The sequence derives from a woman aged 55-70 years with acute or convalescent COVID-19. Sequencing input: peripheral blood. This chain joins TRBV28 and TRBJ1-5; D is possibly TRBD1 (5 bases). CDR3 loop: CASTFGGNQPQHF. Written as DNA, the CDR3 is TGTGCCAGCACCTTCGGGGGGAACCAGCCCCAGCATTTT.